Presented here are 2 T cell receptor beta chains from one specimen sequenced in a study of blood T cell repertoires in COVID-19. The assay was immunoSEQ multiplex PCR, and TCRdb's table has in-frame clones only and misses some. The sample includes around 100,000 clones, approximately 90% of them seen just once. The specimen sequenced was peripheral blood. The receptors come from a man aged 45-65 years in a cohort sampled during active COVID-19.

The V call is TRBV4-1, the J call TRBJ2-5; 7 positions agree with TRBD2. This CDR3 region has 17 residues. Germline CDR1 reads MGHRA; CDR2 reads YSYEKL. V trimming: 1 base; J trimming: 0 bases; junction bases outside the gene matches: 8. The CDR3 bases are TGCGCCAGCAGCCAAGGATCTAGCGGCCCGTACCAAGAGACCCAGTACTTC. Amino acids: CASSQGSSGPYQETQYF.

The sample holds one count of this clone. The J gene is TRBJ1-3, the V gene TRBV10-2, with D maybe TRBD1 (6 bases). V lost 6 bases, J lost 0 bases, and 12 bases lay in between. There are 15 residues in the CDR3. Germline CDR1 is WSHSY and CDR2 is SAAADI. CDR3: CASRGTPNSGNTIYF. In nucleotides, the CDR3 is TGCGCCAGCAGGGGGACACCCAACTCTGGAAACACCATATATTTT.